This T cell receptor (beta chain) was found in a study of blood T cell repertoires in COVID-19 (dated by TCRdb to 2019 to 2021). Regarding the study in general: Samples from collaborators originated in the United States, Italy and Spain and spanned both the acute and convalescent phases of COVID-19. Nearly every sample came with metadata listing a de-identified subject ID, COVID-19 status, age in years and sex. The repertoires were released in a freely available public database meant as a resource for research on the immune response to SARS-CoV-2. Subjects who had been exposed to COVID-19, were actively infected with it, or had recovered from it provided the deeply sampled blood TCRbeta repertoires that made up the dataset. The samples were drawn from two sources: the first 160 participants of the ongoing ImmuneRACE study, and fewer than 1,500 subjects contributed by 6 global collaborators. The prospective study material was composed of cDNA or gDNA derived from T cells, B-cell-depleted T cells, or PBMCs. HLA class I and class II types, where available, came from metadata supplied by the sample provider rather than from assay-based typing. What the authors observed across the whole study: The quantity of clinical and demographic metadata differed by source and by participant and was supplied without curation.

Collaborating institutions collected whole blood in K2EDTA tubes following their own protocols. For TCRbeta analysis, collaborator samples were shipped as frozen whole blood, as isolated PBMCs, or as DNA extracted from either sample type. The immunoSEQ Assay, a bias-controlled multiplex PCR, was used to amplify TCRbeta CDR3 regions from genomic DNA. On the study's bioinformatics: Within the assay, amplification of reference gene primers was used to estimate how many nucleated cells each sample contained. To quantify the absolute abundance of each unique TCRbeta CDR3 rearrangement, sequence reads were collapsed and filtered. For each sample, productive Simpson clonality was calculated by taking the square root of Simpson's diversity index across productive rearrangements. In its TCRdb copy, this immuneACCESS table keeps in-frame sequences only and misses some clones. Where compared with another copy, unresolved V genes explain less than half of these, and the others have no known cause. V and J calls and clone size are given by that table; D and trimming were obtained from the DNA. The sample table contains 86,000 or so clones; only one count was recorded for roughly nine tenths of them. The top ten hold over 1.5% of the sample.

V and J are truncated by 3 bases and 0 bases respectively, leaving an intervening sequence of 15 bases. The germline V gene encodes CDR1 GTSNPN and CDR2 SVGIG (reference sequence). Including cysteine and phenylalanine, the CDR3 has 15 amino acids. The read is trimmed to its CDR3 DNA, 45 bases read in frame from base 1. Notes on this clone: This clone's antigen is unknown. Base qualities are not provided; no much larger clone lies one nucleotide away.

The TCR sequence derives from a woman in her forties or fifties in a cohort sampled during active COVID-19. The rearranged segments are TRBV30 and TRBJ2-7; there is no confident call for the D gene. Material for sequencing was peripheral blood. In nucleotides, the sequence is TGTGCCTGGAGCCCCCCGGCGAGGCGCTCCTACGAGCAGTACTTC. The resulting protein is CAWSPPARRSYEQYF.